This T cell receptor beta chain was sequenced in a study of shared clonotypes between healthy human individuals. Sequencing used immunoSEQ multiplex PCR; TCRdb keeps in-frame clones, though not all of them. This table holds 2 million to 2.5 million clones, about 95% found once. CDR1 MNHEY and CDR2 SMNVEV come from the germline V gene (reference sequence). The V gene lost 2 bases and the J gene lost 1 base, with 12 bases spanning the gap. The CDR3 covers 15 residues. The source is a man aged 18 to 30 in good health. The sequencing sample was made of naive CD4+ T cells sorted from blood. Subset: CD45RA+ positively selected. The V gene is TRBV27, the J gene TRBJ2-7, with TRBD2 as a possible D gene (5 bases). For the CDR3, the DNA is TGTGCCAGCAGTTTAAATAGACTAATTTCCTACGAGCAGTACTTC. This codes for CASSLNRLISYEQYF.